Detailed here is one T cell receptor (beta chain). Its matching antigen is unknown. Partitioning of CD4+ cells yielded a CD45RA+ naive subset and a CD45RA-negative memory subset. The data were taken from a study of shared clonotypes between healthy human individuals. Broader study findings: Enrolling few donors narrowed the genetic and exposure-history diversity that was represented. Shared clonotypes: 4.5% to 6.5% naive CD4, roughly 4% naive CD8, 2% to 2.5% memory CD4, roughly 0.4% memory CD8.

Profiling relied on immunoSEQ multiplex PCR, and the TCRdb table lists in-frame clones only, not all of them. The sample has some 1.4 million clones, over 95% seen once. The sample comprised naive CD4+ T cells sorted from blood. Subset indicated: CD45RA+ positively selected. This TCR came from a man aged 30 to 45 in good health.

The CDR3 reads CASSGQGLNEKLFF. In DNA form, the CDR3 reads TGTGCCAGCAGCGGACAGGGATTGAATGAAAAACTGTTTTTT. The chain links TRBV6-5 to TRBJ1-4, with TRBD1 matching 8 bases. The J segment lost 5 bases and the V segment lost 6 bases, leaving 5 bases of the junction unmatched. The length of the CDR3 is 14 residues. Germline CDR1 reads MNHEY; CDR2 reads SVGAGI.